This T cell receptor beta chain appears in the sequencing data of a study of OX40 agonist ivuxolimab in advanced cancers. Across the whole study: Partial responses were achieved by three patients: one hepatocellular carcinoma, two cutaneous melanoma. Regarding the study as a whole: Expanded peripheral T cells had an undetermined antigen specificity.

For this clone: Its antigen is not known.

Some clones are missing from TCRdb's copy, which holds only in-frame ones; the method was immunoSEQ multiplex PCR. Among about 50,000 clones listed, nearly 85% were seen once. V was clipped by 6 bases and J by 4 bases; unmatched bases: 10. The CDR3 runs to 15 residues. Germline CDR1 LNHDA, CDR2 SQIVND (reference sequence). Patients were excluded for autoimmune disease history or systemic immunosuppression. Sequences were derived from CD4+ or CD8+ T cells sorted from blood, sampled in a trial of the OX40 agonist ivuxolimab. The chain joins TRBV19 to TRBJ2-7; 9 bases match TRBD1. The clonotype originates from an adult with an advanced solid tumor such as melanoma, head and neck, liver or kidney cancer. In nucleotides, the CDR3 is TGTGCCAGTAGGCTTTCCGGGACAGGGACTTACGAGCAGTACTTC. This sequence encodes CASRLSGTGTYEQYF.